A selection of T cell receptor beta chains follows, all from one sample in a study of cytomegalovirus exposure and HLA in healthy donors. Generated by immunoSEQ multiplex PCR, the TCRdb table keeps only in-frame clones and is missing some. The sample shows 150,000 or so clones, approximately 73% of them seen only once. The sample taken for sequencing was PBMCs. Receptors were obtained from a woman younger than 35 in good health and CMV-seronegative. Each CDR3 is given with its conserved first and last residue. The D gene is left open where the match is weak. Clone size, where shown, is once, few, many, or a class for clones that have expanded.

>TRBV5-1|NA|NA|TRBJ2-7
CASSWAGQQYF
TGCGCCAGCAGCTGGGCGGGGCAGCAGTACTTC
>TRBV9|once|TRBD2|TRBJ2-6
CASSGGLAVFSGANGLTF
TGTGCCAGCAGCGGGGGACTAGCGGTGTTCTCTGGGGCCAACGGCCTGACTTTC
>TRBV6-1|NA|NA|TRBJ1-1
CASSDQWHTEAFF
TGTGCCAGCAGTGACCAGTGGCACACTGAAGCTTTCTTT
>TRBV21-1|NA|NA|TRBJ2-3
CASSILRGFCTDTQYF
TGTGCCAGCAGCATTCTCAGGGGTTTTTGCACAGATACGCAGTATTTT
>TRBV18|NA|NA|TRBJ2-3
CASSSEGDTQYF
TGTGCCAGCTCAAGTGAGGGTGATACGCAGTATTTT
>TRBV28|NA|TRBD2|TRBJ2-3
CASSPGLAGWPSTDTQYF
TGTGCCAGCAGTCCCGGACTAGCGGGGTGGCCCAGCACAGATACGCAGTATTTT
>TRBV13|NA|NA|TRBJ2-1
CASSLPGVNNEQFF
TGTGCCAGCAGCTTACCGGGGGTGAACAATGAGCAGTTCTTC
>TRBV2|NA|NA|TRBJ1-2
CASSARGAYGYTF
TGTGCCAGCAGTGCTAGAGGAGCCTATGGCTACACCTTC
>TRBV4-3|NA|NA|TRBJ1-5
CASSQDRGWQPQHF
TGCGCCAGCAGCCAAGACAGGGGCTGGCAGCCCCAGCATTTT
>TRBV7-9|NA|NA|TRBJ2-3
CASSPYRGKTDTQYF
TGTGCCAGCAGCCCCTACCGGGGGAAGACAGATACGCAGTATTTT
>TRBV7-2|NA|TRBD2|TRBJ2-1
CASSLPTLAGGYNEQFF
TGTGCCAGCAGCTTACCCACACTAGCGGGGGGTTACAATGAGCAGTTCTTC
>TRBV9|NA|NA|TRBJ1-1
CASSVVQMNTEAFF
TGTGCCAGCAGCGTAGTACAGATGAACACTGAAGCTTTCTTT
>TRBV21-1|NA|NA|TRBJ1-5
CASTPDRVSFSNQPQHF
TGTGCCAGCACCCCGGACAGGGTTTCTTTTAGCAATCAGCCCCAGCATTTT
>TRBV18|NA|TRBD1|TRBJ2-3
CASSPQGAFTDTQYF
TGTGCCAGCTCACCACAGGGGGCTTTCACAGATACGCAGTATTTT
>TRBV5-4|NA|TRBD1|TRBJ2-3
CASSSQGAGADTQYF
TGTGCCAGCAGCTCCCAGGGGGCTGGGGCAGATACGCAGTATTTT
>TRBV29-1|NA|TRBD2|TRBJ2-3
CSVESSGGFTDTQYF
TGCAGCGTTGAATCGAGCGGGGGGTTCACAGATACGCAGTATTTT
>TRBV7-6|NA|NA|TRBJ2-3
CASSDRQSTDTQYF
TGTGCCAGCAGCGACAGACAGTCCACAGATACGCAGTATTTT
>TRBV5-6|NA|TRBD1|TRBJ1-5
CASIGQGKFNQPQHF
TGTGCCAGCATAGGACAGGGAAAATTCAATCAGCCCCAGCATTTT
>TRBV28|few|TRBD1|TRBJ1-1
CASSGTDNTEAFF
TGTGCCAGCAGCGGGACAGATAACACTGAAGCTTTCTTT
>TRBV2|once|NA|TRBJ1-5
CASKDGGGANQPQHF
TGTGCCAGCAAGGATGGCGGGGGGGCCAATCAGCCCCAGCATTTT
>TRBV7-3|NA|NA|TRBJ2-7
CASSPTFVWGGVYEQYF
TGTGCCAGCAGCCCTACCTTTGTGTGGGGGGGCGTCTACGAGCAGTACTTC
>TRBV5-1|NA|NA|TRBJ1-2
CASSSEWQGRGYTF
TGCGCCAGCAGCTCTGAGTGGCAGGGGCGCGGCTACACCTTC
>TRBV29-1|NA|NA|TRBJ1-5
CSVGAGGANQPQHF
TGCAGCGTTGGGGCGGGGGGGGCCAATCAGCCCCAGCATTTT
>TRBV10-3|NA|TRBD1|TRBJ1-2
CAISETGQLDGHTF
TGTGCCATCAGTGAGACGGGACAGCTGGATGGCCACACCTTC
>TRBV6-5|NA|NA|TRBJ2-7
CASSYQAGPYEQYF
TGTGCCAGCAGTTACCAGGCAGGGCCCTACGAGCAGTACTTC
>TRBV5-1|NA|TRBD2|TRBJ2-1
CASSLGATSDSYNEQFF
TGCGCCAGCAGCTTGGGGGCGACTAGCGACTCATACAATGAACAGTTCTTC
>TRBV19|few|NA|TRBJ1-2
CASSTPPTYGYTF
TGTGCCAGTAGTACGCCCCCGACATATGGCTACACCTTC
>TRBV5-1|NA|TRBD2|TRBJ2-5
CASSLVAGGGETQYF
TGCGCCAGCAGCTTGGTGGCGGGGGGCGGAGAGACCCAGTACTTC
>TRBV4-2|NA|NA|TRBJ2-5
CASSQVTGQETQYF
TGTGCCAGCAGCCAAGTGACTGGGCAAGAGACCCAGTACTTC
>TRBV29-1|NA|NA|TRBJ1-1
CSVDLVGTEAFF
TGCAGCGTTGACCTAGTGGGCACTGAAGCTTTCTTT
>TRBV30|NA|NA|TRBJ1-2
CAWSMGSYGYTF
TGTGCCTGGAGTATGGGGAGCTATGGCTACACCTTC
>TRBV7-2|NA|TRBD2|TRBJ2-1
CASSFFQRDYEQFF
TGTGCCAGCAGCTTTTTCCAGCGGGACTATGAGCAGTTCTTC
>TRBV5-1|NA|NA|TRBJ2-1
CASSQQGNEQFF
TGCGCCAGCAGCCAGCAGGGAAATGAGCAGTTCTTC
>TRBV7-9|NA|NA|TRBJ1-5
CASSTGQNSNQPQHF
TGTGCCAGCAGCACCGGACAGAATAGCAATCAGCCCCAGCATTTT
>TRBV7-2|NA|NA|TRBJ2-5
CASSLALPGSGTQYF
TGTGCCAGCAGCTTAGCGCTCCCAGGGTCGGGGACCCAGTACTTC
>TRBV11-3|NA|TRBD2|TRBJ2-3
CASSLTSGRADTQYF
TGTGCCAGCAGCCTTACTAGCGGGAGGGCAGATACGCAGTATTTT
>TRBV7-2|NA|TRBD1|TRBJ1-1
CASSLQGGNTEAFF
TGTGCCAGCAGCTTACAGGGGGGGAACACTGAAGCTTTCTTT
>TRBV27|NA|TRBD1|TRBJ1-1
CASRQGRILNTEAFF
TGTGCCAGCAGACAGGGGAGGATTTTGAACACTGAAGCTTTCTTT
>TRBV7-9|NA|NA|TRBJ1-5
CASSAWTGSNQPQHF
TGTGCCAGCAGTGCATGGACGGGAAGCAATCAGCCCCAGCATTTT
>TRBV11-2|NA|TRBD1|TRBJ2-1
CASSLAGGVYNEQFF
TGTGCCAGCAGCTTAGCAGGGGGCGTCTACAATGAGCAGTTCTTC
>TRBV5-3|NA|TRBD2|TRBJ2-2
CASHREREVAPLTGELFF
TGTGCCAGCCACCGGGAGCGGGAGGTCGCTCCACTCACCGGGGAGCTGTTTTTT
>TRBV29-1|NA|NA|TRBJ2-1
CSVLRNEQFF
TGCAGCGTCTTGAGAAATGAGCAGTTCTTC
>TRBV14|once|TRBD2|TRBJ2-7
CASSQDVGEGKQYF
TGTGCCAGCAGCCAAGATGTCGGGGAGGGGAAGCAGTACTTC
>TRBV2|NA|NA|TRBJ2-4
CASSKDSTHGIQYF
TGTGCCAGCAGTAAAGACTCAACCCACGGCATTCAGTACTTC
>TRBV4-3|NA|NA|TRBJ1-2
CASTLGYRGGNYGYTF
TGCGCCAGCACCCTAGGCTATAGAGGAGGGAACTATGGCTACACCTTC
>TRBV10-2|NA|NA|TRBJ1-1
CASTDKMNTEAFF
TGCGCCAGCACGGACAAGATGAACACTGAAGCTTTCTTT
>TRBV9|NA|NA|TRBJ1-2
CASSVGTPHWGYTF
TGTGCCAGCAGCGTAGGGACTCCACACTGGGGCTACACCTTC
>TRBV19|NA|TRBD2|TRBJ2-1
CASMVSGTTIHEQFF
TGTGCCAGTATGGTTAGCGGGACTACAATTCATGAGCAGTTCTTC